Included here is one T cell receptor beta chain sequence, with context. The ends lost 2 bases at V and 5 bases at J; junction bases unmatched: 9. The CDR3 has 16 residues. CDR1 is KGHSH, CDR2 LQKENI, per germline. TCRdb's table, derived via immunoSEQ multiplex PCR, lists solely in-frame clones and lacks some. The data show hundreds of thousands of clones, approximately 80% seen once. The source of the sample is a study of shared T cell receptors in the human thymus. Another study also made use of these data, one on human thymus T cells. That work contributes: Resections from corrective heart surgery provided thymus tissue. An apparent bias in V and J gene usage was seen in thymic and blood repertoires. What related research reported was that thymic repertoires overlapped highly among unrelated individuals.

The rearrangement uses TRBV18 and TRBJ2-3; the match to TRBD2 covers 8 bases. The sequenced sample was thymocytes. This TCR came from a boy younger than two with a congenital heart defect. The chain's CDR3 is CASSPSDETSGDTQYF. Written as DNA, the CDR3 is TGTGCCAGCTCACCAAGTGATGAAACTAGCGGAGATACGCAGTATTTT.